The clone carrying this T cell receptor (beta chain) has only a few counts. Its cognate antigen is unknown. The data belong to a study of T cells after yellow fever vaccination. Conversion of TCR transcripts into cDNA relied on 5'RACE template switching, which added a universal primer site and UMIs. TCRdb used MiXCR to reprocess the 5' RACE reads, holding one entry per CDR3 protein. Here the sample spans 68,000 or so distinct CDR3 sequences, 6.5% to 9% being singletons. Study-wide results and caveats: Overall, a small share of clonotypes was seen in both CD4 and CD8 compartments. Most primary-vaccination clones reappeared after the booster (approximately 95% CD4, 75% to 90% CD8). Contaminants from the bulk population, in the form of abundant clonotypes, could be found in FACS-sorted repertoires.

In germline, CDR1 is SGHTA, CDR2 FQGNSA. The V end was cut by 1 base, the J end by 0 bases, with 8 bases between. This CDR3 contains 15 residues. The rearrangement links TRBV7-2 to TRBJ2-3; D possibly corresponds to TRBD2 (5 bases). The sequencing here drew on CD8+ T cells sorted from PBMCs, taken 15 days after the yellow fever booster vaccination. This TCR was sampled from a man younger than 45 who received the YFV17D yellow fever vaccine. The CDR3 coding sequence is TGTGCCAGCAGCTTAGGTAGCGCTAGCACAGATACGCAGTATTTT. This codes for CASSLGSASTDTQYF.